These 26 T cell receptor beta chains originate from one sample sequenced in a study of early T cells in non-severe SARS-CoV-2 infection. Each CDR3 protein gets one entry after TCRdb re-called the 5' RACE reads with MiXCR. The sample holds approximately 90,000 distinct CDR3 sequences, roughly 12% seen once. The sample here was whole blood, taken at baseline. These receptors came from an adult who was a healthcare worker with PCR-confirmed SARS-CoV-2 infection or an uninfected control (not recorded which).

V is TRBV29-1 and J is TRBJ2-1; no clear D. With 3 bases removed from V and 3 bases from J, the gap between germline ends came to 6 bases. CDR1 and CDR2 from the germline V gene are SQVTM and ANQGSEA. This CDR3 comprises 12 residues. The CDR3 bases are TGCAGCGTTGAGGCAGACTACAATGAGCAGTTCTTC. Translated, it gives CSVEADYNEQFF.

The CDR3 nucleotides are TGTGCCTGGAGTGTAGGGGGGCTTGGCACTGAAGCTTTCTTT. It is translated as CAWSVGGLGTEAFF. The rearrangement uses TRBV30 and TRBJ1-1; possible D gene TRBD1, 6 bases. Germline V gene sequence: CDR1 GTSNPN, CDR2 SVGIG (reference sequence). V lost 0 bases to trimming and J lost 4 bases, with 12 bases between them. The CDR3 loop spans 14 amino acids.

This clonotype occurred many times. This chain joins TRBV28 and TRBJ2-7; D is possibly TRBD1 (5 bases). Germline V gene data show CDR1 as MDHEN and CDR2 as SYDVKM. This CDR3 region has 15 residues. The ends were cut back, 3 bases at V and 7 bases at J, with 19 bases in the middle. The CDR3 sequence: CASSLAARAKGEQYF. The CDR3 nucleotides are TGTGCCAGCAGTTTGGCGGCCAGGGCGAAGGGGGAGCAGTACTTC.

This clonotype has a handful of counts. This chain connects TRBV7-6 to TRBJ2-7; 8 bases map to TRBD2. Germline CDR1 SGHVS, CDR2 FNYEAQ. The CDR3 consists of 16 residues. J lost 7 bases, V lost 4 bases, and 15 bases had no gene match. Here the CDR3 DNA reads TGTGCCAGCAGCTCCGTCTGGGCGGGGGGTACCCTGGAGCAGTACTTC. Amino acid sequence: CASSSVWAGGTLEQYF.

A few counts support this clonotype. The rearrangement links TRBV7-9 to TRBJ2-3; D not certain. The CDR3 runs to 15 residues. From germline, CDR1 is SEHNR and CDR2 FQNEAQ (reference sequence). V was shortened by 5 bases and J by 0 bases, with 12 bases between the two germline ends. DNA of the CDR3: TGTGCCAGCAGCAGAATTGCATCTAGCACAGATACGCAGTATTTT. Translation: CASSRIASSTDTQYF.

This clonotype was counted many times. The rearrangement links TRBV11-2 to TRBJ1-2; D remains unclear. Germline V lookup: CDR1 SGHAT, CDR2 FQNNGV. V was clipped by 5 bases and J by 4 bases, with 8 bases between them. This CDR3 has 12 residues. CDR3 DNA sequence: TGTGCCAGCAGCGGACGGAGCTATGGCTACACCTTC. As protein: CASSGRSYGYTF. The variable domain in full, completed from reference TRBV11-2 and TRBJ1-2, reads EAGVAQSPRYKIIEKRQSVAFWCNPISGHATLYWYQQILGQGPKLLIQFQNNGVVDDSQLPKDRFSAERLKGVDSTLKIQPAKLEDSAVYLCASSGRSYGYTFGSGTRLTVV.

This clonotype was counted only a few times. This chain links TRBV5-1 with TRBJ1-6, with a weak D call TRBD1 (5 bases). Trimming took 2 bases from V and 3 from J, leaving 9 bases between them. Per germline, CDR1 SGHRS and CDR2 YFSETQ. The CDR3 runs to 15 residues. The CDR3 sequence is CASSFEGSYNSPLHF. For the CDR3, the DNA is TGCGCCAGCAGCTTCGAGGGGAGCTATAATTCACCCCTCCACTTT.

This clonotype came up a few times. The CDR3 protein is CASPPDPVDTQYF. The CDR3 nucleotides are TGTGCCAGCCCCCCAGATCCGGTCGATACGCAGTATTTT. V usage is TRBV27 and J usage is TRBJ2-3; D is undetermined. The CDR3 is 13 amino acids. Germline values: CDR1 MNHEY, CDR2 SMNVEV (reference sequence). Trimming shortened V by 8 bases and J by 6 bases, and 15 bases separated the two germline ends.

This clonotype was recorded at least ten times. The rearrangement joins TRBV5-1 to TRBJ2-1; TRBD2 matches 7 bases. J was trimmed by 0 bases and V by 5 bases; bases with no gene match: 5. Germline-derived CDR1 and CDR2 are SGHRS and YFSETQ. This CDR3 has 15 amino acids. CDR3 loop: CASSPSGASYNEQFF. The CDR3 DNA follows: TGCGCCAGCAGTCCCAGCGGGGCCTCCTACAATGAGCAGTTCTTC.

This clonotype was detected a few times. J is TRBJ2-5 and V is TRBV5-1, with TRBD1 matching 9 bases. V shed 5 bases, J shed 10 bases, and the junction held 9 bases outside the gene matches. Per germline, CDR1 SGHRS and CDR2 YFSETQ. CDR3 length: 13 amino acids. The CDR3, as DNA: TGCGCCAGCAGTTCCGGGACAGGGATGGGCCAGTACTTC. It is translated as CASSSGTGMGQYF.

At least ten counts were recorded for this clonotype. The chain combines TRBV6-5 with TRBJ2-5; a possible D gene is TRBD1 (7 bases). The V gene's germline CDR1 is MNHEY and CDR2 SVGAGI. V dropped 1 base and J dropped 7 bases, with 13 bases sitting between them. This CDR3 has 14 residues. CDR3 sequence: CASSYYRQGGTQYF. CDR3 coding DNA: TGTGCCAGCAGTTACTATAGACAGGGAGGGACCCAGTACTTC.

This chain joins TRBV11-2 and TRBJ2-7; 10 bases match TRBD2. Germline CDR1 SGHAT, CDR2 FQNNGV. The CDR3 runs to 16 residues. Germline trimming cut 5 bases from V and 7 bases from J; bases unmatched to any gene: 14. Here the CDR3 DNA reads TGTGCCAGCAGCCCACGAGTGCTAGCGGGAGTGGGGGAGCAGTACTTC. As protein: CASSPRVLAGVGEQYF.

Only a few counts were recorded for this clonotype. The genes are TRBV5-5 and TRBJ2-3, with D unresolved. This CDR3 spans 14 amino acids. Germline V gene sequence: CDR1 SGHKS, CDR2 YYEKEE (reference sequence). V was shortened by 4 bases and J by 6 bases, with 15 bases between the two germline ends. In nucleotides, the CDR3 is TGTGCCAGCAGCCCCCTGCAGGCCGTCGATACGCAGTATTTT. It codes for CASSPLQAVDTQYF.

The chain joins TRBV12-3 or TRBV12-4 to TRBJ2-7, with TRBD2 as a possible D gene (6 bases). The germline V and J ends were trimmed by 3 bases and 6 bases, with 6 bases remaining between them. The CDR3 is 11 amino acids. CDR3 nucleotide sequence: TGTGCCAGCAGTTTGACTAGCGAGCAGTACTTC. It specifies CASSLTSEQYF.

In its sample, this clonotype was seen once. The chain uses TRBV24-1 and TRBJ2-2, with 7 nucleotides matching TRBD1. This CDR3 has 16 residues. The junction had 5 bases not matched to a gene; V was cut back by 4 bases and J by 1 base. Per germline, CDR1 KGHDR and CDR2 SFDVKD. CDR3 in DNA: TGTGCCACCAGTGAGTGGACAGGAAGGAACACCGGGGAGCTGTTTTTT. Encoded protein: CATSEWTGRNTGELFF.

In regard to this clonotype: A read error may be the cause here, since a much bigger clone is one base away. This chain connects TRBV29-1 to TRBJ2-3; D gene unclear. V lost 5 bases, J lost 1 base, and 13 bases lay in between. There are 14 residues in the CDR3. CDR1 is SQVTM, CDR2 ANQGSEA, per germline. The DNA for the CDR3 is TGCAGCGTTCCCGACGGGTGGGGCACAGATACGCAGTATTTT. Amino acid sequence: CSVPDGWGTDTQYF.

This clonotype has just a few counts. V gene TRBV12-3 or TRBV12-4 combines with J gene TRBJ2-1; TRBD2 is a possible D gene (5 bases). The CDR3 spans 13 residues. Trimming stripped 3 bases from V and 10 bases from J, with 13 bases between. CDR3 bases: TGTGCCAGCAGTTTGAGGGAGTCACGAGAGCAGTTCTTC. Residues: CASSLRESREQFF.

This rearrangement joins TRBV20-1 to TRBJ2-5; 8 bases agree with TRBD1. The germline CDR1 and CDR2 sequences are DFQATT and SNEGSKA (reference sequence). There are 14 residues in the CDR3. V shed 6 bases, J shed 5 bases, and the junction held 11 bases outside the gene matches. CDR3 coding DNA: TGCAGTGCCGCGGGACAGGCCTCATGGGAGACCCAGTACTTC. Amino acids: CSAAGQASWETQYF.

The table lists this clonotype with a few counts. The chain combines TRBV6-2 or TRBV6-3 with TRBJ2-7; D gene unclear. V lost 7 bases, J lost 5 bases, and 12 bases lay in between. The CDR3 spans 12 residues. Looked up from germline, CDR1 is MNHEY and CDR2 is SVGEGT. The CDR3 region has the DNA TGTGCCAGCACTTCGCAGAAACACGAGCAGTACTTC. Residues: CASTSQKHEQYF.

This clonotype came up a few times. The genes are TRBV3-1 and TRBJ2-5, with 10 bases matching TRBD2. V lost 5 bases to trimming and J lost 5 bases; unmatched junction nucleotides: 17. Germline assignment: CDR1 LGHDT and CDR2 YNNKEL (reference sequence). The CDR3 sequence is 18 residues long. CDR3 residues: CASSASKAGGPRDETQYF. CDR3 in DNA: TGTGCCAGCAGCGCCTCAAAAGCGGGGGGGCCGAGAGACGAGACCCAGTACTTC.

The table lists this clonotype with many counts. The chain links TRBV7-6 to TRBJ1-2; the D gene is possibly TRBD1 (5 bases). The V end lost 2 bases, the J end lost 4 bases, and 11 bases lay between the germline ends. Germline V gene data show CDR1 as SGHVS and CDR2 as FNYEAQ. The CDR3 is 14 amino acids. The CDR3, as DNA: TGTGCCAGCAGCTTACTCCGGGACGGCTATGGCTACACCTTC. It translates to CASSLLRDGYGYTF.

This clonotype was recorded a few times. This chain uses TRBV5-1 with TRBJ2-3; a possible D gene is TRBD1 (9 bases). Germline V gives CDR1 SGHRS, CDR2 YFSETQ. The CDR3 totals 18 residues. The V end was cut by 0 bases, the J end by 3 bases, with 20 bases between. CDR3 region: CASSLVQGAERGTDTQYF. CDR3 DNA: TGCGCCAGCAGCTTGGTACAGGGGGCCGAGCGGGGGACAGATACGCAGTATTTT.

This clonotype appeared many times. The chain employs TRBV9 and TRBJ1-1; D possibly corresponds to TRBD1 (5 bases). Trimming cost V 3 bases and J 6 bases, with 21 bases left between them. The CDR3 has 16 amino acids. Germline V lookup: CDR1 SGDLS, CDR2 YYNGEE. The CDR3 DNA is TGTGCCAGCAGCGCAATATCAGGTGGGGCCGGCGCTGAAGCTTTCTTT. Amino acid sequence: CASSAISGGAGAEAFF. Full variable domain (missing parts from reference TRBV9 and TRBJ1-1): DSGVTQTPKHLITATGQRVTLRCSPRSGDLSVYWYQQSLDQGLQFLIQYYNGEERAKGNILERFSAQQFPDLHSELNLSSLELGDSALYFCASSAISGGAGAEAFFGQGTRLTVV.

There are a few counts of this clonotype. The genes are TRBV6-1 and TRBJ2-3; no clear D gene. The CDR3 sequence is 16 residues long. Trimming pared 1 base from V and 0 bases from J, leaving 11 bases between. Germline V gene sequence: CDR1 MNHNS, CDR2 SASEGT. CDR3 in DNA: TGTGCCAGCAGTGAAGTGCCTGTAGGTAGCACAGATACGCAGTATTTT. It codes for CASSEVPVGSTDTQYF.

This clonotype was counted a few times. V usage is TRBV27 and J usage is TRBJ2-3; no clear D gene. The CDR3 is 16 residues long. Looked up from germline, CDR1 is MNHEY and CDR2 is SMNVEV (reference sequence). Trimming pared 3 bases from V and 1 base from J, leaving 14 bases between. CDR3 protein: CASSFFQPLRTDTQYF. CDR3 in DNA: TGTGCCAGCAGTTTTTTCCAGCCTCTACGCACAGATACGCAGTATTTT.

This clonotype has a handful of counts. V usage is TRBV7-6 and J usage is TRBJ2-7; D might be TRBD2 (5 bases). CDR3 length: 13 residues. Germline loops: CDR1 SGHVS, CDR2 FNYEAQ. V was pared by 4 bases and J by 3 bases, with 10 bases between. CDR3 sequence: CASSSGLIYEQYF. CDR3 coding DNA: TGTGCCAGCAGCTCGGGGTTGATCTACGAGCAGTACTTC.